This is a list of T cell receptor beta chains from one sample in a study of shared clonotypes between healthy human individuals. Data came from immunoSEQ multiplex PCR; TCRdb stores just in-frame clones and leaves some out. The sample lists about 2.3 million clones; just over 90% were seen once. The sequenced material came from naive CD4+ T cells from PBMCs. These receptors came from a man younger than 35 in good health. Some clones in this sample may be carry-over from other donors' samples. Both conserved end residues are part of each CDR3. The D gene is left open where the match is weak. A clone size is listed for some rows: how often the clone was seen (once, few, many), or a class if it is expanded.

.,TRBV7-3,TRBJ2-2,.,TGTGCCAGCGGGATAGGCGGGGAGCTGTTTTTT,CASGIGGELFF
.,TRBV5-1,TRBJ1-4,.,TGCGCCAGCAGCCCCACAGCCAATGCTAATGAAAAACTGTTTTTT,CASSPTANANEKLFF
.,TRBV2,TRBJ1-2,.,TGTGCCAGCAGTGAATACCACCCCGGCTACACCTTC,CASSEYHPGYTF
TRBD2,TRBV28,TRBJ2-1,.,TGTGCCAGCAGTTCCTATTGGCGGGAGAAAGATGAGCAGTTCTTC,CASSSYWREKDEQFF
.,TRBV19,TRBJ1-5,.,TGTGCCAGTGAGTGGAGAGGGGCTAGCAATCAGCCCCAGCATTTT,CASEWRGASNQPQHF
.,TRBV4-3,TRBJ2-7,.,TGCGCCAGCAGCCGTACGGCTAGTAGCGGATCCTACGAGCAGTACTTC,CASSRTASSGSYEQYF
.,TRBV28,TRBJ2-7,.,TGTGCCAGCAGTTTTCAGCCGGCCCCGGAGCAGTACTTC,CASSFQPAPEQYF
.,TRBV6-1,TRBJ1-1,.,TGTGCCAGCAGTACGGCGTACAACACTGAAGCTTTCTTT,CASSTAYNTEAFF
.,TRBV5-1,TRBJ2-2,.,TGCGCCAGCAGCCCCAGTAGCGGGGAGCTGTTTTTT,CASSPSSGELFF
TRBD1,TRBV6-1,TRBJ1-4,.,TGTGCCAGCAGTTGGACAGGGGAGAATGAAAAACTGTTTTTT,CASSWTGENEKLFF
.,TRBV7-2,TRBJ2-5,.,TGTGCCAGCAGCTTAGGGGTCAGGAGTAGAGAGACCCAGTACTTC,CASSLGVRSRETQYF
TRBD1,TRBV5-1,TRBJ2-7,once,TGCGCCAGCAGCTTAGAGGACAGGGCATACGAGCAGTACTTC,CASSLEDRAYEQYF
TRBD2,TRBV7-8,TRBJ2-1,.,TGTGCCAGCAGCCCCCTGAGGCTAGCGGCATACAATGAGCAGTTCTTC,CASSPLRLAAYNEQFF
.,TRBV5-1,TRBJ2-7,.,TGCGCCAGCAGCTTAAGCGCAGGGGCCCACGAGCAGTACTTC,CASSLSAGAHEQYF
.,TRBV27,TRBJ1-2,.,TGTGCCAGCAGATTCAAACAGGGCCAGGGCTATGGCTACACCTTC,CASRFKQGQGYGYTF
.,TRBV5-1,TRBJ1-1,.,TGCGCCAGCAGCTCAGGGCCCTTTCCTAACACTGAAGCTTTCTTT,CASSSGPFPNTEAFF
.,TRBV29-1,TRBJ2-1,.,TGCAGCGTTGCGGGGCTAGCTCATGTTGAGCAGTTCTTC,CSVAGLAHVEQFF
TRBD2,TRBV6-5,TRBJ2-1,.,TGTGCCAGCAGTTCCGGCGGAGCGGGACGGAATGAGCAGTTCTTC,CASSSGGAGRNEQFF
TRBD1,TRBV7-9,TRBJ1-6,.,TGTGCCAGCAGCACCTGGCGGGGACAGGAAAGAATTTCACCCCTCCACTTT,CASSTWRGQERISPLHF